These T cell receptor beta chains were read from a single sample in a study of blood T cell repertoires in COVID-19. The assay was immunoSEQ multiplex PCR, and TCRdb's table has in-frame clones only and misses some. The data show about 270,000 clones, with about four fifths seen just once and less than 4% held by the top ten. The specimen sequenced was peripheral blood. These receptors all stem from a woman aged 18-30 years with acute or convalescent COVID-19. The CDR3 runs from the conserved cysteine through the conserved F or W. D genes are given only for firm matches. Clone size, where shown, is once, few, many, or a class for clones that have expanded.

d_call	v_call	j_call	clone_size	cdr3_nt	cdr3_aa
TRBD2	TRBV4-1	TRBJ2-3	once	TGCGCCAGCAGCCAAGACTTCTCAGCGGGAGGGCCGGGAGATACGCAGTATTTT	CASSQDFSAGGPGDTQYF
.	TRBV30	TRBJ2-7	.	TGTGCCTGGAGTGTACGCGGGGGCACGGGCTACGAGCAGTACTTC	CAWSVRGGTGYEQYF
TRBD1	TRBV6-6	TRBJ2-7	.	TGTGCCAGCAGTTACGGGGGACAGGGTGGGTCCTACGAGCAGTACTTC	CASSYGGQGGSYEQYF
.	TRBV19	TRBJ1-2	.	TGTGCCAGTAGTATAGTTTTGTCGGATGGCTACACCTTC	CASSIVLSDGYTF
.	TRBV7-2	TRBJ2-1	.	TGTGCCAGCAGCCCAACCGCAGGGGAAAGACCCTACAATGAGCAGTTCTTC	CASSPTAGERPYNEQFF
.	TRBV28	TRBJ1-6	once	TGTGCCAGCAGTTTGAGGGGGTCCGCTCGCAGGTTGCCCCTCCACTTT	CASSLRGSARRLPLHF
TRBD1	TRBV6-6	TRBJ2-1	few	TGTGCCAGCAGACCAGGGGGACCTGAGCAGTTCTTC	CASRPGGPEQFF
.	TRBV7-9	TRBJ2-1	.	TGTGCCAGCAGCCCCCCAGTCCAGGCGCAGTTCTTC	CASSPPVQAQFF
.	TRBV2	TRBJ1-2	.	TGTGCCAGCAGTGAATTGCGTCGGGGCTACACCTTC	CASSELRRGYTF
.	TRBV9	TRBJ1-6	.	TGTGCCAGCAGCGTAGGAGTCAGGGCGGATTCACCCCTCCACTTT	CASSVGVRADSPLHF
.	TRBV5-8	TRBJ1-5	.	TGTGCCAGCAGCCGACAGGATTTTTCTAATCAGCCCCAGCATTTT	CASSRQDFSNQPQHF
.	TRBV10-3	TRBJ1-3	.	TGTGCCGCAAGCCCTGGAAACACCATATATTTT	CAASPGNTIYF
TRBD1	TRBV25-1	TRBJ1-6	.	TGTGCCAGCATGGACAGGGAGTCCTATAATTCACCCCTCCACTTT	CASMDRESYNSPLHF
TRBD2	TRBV19	TRBJ2-5	.	TGTGCCAGTAGTATAGGACTAGCGGGAGGGCCCACGGGAGAGACCCAGTACTTC	CASSIGLAGGPTGETQYF
TRBD2	TRBV6-6	TRBJ2-1	.	TGTGCCAGCAGCTACACCGGGACTAACAAAAATGAGCAGTTCTTC	CASSYTGTNKNEQFF
TRBD1	TRBV11-2	TRBJ1-5	few	TGTGCCAGCAGCTTAGGTGGGACAGGGCCTTATAGCAATCAGCCCCAGCATTTT	CASSLGGTGPYSNQPQHF
TRBD2	TRBV18	TRBJ2-7	few	TGTGCCAGCTCACCACGGCGGGAGGGCGAGCAGTACTTC	CASSPRREGEQYF
.	TRBV6-5	TRBJ1-1	.	TGTGCCAGCAGTTACGGGTCAGGAAGGGGGAACACTGAAGCTTTCTTT	CASSYGSGRGNTEAFF
.	TRBV21-1	TRBJ1-4	.	TGTGCCAGCAGTGGCGGTGGACAGCCTAATGAAAAACTGTTTTTT	CASSGGGQPNEKLFF
TRBD1	TRBV29-1	TRBJ1-1	.	TGCAGCGTTTGGACAGGCCTGAACACTGAAGCTTTCTTT	CSVWTGLNTEAFF
.	TRBV10-2	TRBJ1-1	once	TGCGCCAGCAGTGAGCGGTTGAACACTGAAGCTTTCTTT	CASSERLNTEAFF
.	TRBV5-1	TRBJ1-5	.	TGCGCCAGCAGCCCCCAAGGGTTGGGAGGGAATCAGCCCCAGCATTTT	CASSPQGLGGNQPQHF
.	TRBV9	TRBJ2-2	.	TGTGCCAGCAGCCCCGAGGGAGCGCTGACCGGGGAGCTGTTTTTT	CASSPEGALTGELFF
TRBD2	TRBV7-2	TRBJ2-7	.	TGTGCCAGCAGCTTATGGCGGGAGGCCCCTACGGAGCAGTACTTC	CASSLWREAPTEQYF
TRBD1	TRBV6-6	TRBJ1-1	once	TGTGCCAGCAGTTCCCCTGAGACAGGGATGAAAGCTGAAGCTTTCTTT	CASSSPETGMKAEAFF
.	TRBV5-6	TRBJ1-6	.	TGTGCCAGCAGCATTTCTATCGGCAGGTGGGATTCACCCCTCCACTTT	CASSISIGRWDSPLHF
TRBD1	TRBV23-1	TRBJ1-1	.	TGCGCCAGCCCCCCGGGACAGAGACTTAGGGGCACTGAAGCTTTCTTT	CASPPGQRLRGTEAFF
.	TRBV21-1	TRBJ1-2	.	TGTGCCAGCAGCAAAAGGCTGAGGTTTTACTATGGCTACACCTTC	CASSKRLRFYYGYTF
.	TRBV30	TRBJ2-2	.	TGTGCCTGGAGTATAAGTAGTGGCACCGGGGAGCTGTTTTTT	CAWSISSGTGELFF
TRBD1	TRBV28	TRBJ2-3	.	TGTGCCAGCAGACCGACAGGGGAGGCAGATACGCAGTATTTT	CASRPTGEADTQYF
TRBD1	TRBV7-2	TRBJ2-7	.	TGTGCCAGCAGCTTAGCGGTTGGGGGACAGGGGGTAAACTACGAGCAGTACTTC	CASSLAVGGQGVNYEQYF
TRBD1	TRBV6-1	TRBJ1-5	few	TGTGCCAGCAGTGAGCCCGGGGGGACAGGGATTAGCAATCAGCCCCAGCATTTT	CASSEPGGTGISNQPQHF
.	TRBV12-3/TRBV12-4	TRBJ2-3	.	TGTGCCAGCAGTTACGGAAGCGCAGATACGCAGTATTTT	CASSYGSADTQYF
TRBD2	TRBV28	TRBJ2-2	.	TGTGCCAGCAGTTTATCGGGGGGAGACGGGGAGCTGTTTTTT	CASSLSGGDGELFF
.	TRBV6-1	TRBJ2-2	.	TGTGCCAGCAGGGGGGGACCGTTATCCGCCGGGGAGCTGTTTTTT	CASRGGPLSAGELFF
.	TRBV7-9	TRBJ2-1	.	TGTGCCAGCAGCTCGGCCGGACAGAGCAATGAGCAGTTCTTC	CASSSAGQSNEQFF
TRBD1	TRBV6-5	TRBJ1-2	.	TGTGCCAGCAGTCAGGGACAGGGACGAGGAGGCTACACCTTC	CASSQGQGRGGYTF
TRBD1	TRBV7-8	TRBJ1-5	.	TGTGCCAGCAGCTCCAATCGGGACAGGCCCCAGCATTTT	CASSSNRDRPQHF
TRBD2	TRBV29-1	TRBJ2-3	.	TGCAGCGTGGGACTAGCGGGAGCCCTTAGCACAGATACGCAGTATTTT	CSVGLAGALSTDTQYF
TRBD2	TRBV6-2/TRBV6-3	TRBJ2-2	.	TGTGCCAGCAGTTCCGGACTAGCGGGACCCCCCGGGGAGCTGTTTTTT	CASSSGLAGPPGELFF
.	TRBV28	TRBJ1-1	.	TGTGCAGCAGTTTATGGTAGGGGGACTGAAGCTTTCTTT	CAAVYGRGTEAFF
TRBD2	TRBV19	TRBJ2-1	.	TGTGCCAGTAGTATTACTAGCGGGAGTGGGGCCTTTTACAATGAGCAGTTCTTC	CASSITSGSGAFYNEQFF
.	TRBV6-5	TRBJ1-5	.	TGTGCCAGCAGTTACGGACAGAATCAGCCCCAGCATTTT	CASSYGQNQPQHF
TRBD2	TRBV5-1	TRBJ2-1	once	TGCGCCAGCAGCTCGACTAGCGGGAGCAATGAGCAGTTCTTC	CASSSTSGSNEQFF
TRBD1	TRBV19	TRBJ1-6	.	TGTGCCAGTAGTGGGGGACAGCCGAGCTCCTATAATTCACCCCTCCACTTT	CASSGGQPSSYNSPLHF
.	TRBV19	TRBJ2-7	.	TGTGCCAGTAGTTTCGGTTCTGGGGACATTGCCTACGAGCAGTACTTC	CASSFGSGDIAYEQYF
TRBD2	TRBV14	TRBJ2-2	.	TGTGCCAGCGTTAGCGGGTTGCCCGGGGAGCTGTTTTTT	CASVSGLPGELFF
.	TRBV7-2	TRBJ1-2	.	TGTGCCAGCACCTTCCGTACGGTTTCTAACTATGGCTACACCTTC	CASTFRTVSNYGYTF
.	TRBV4-3	TRBJ1-2	.	TGCGCCAGCAGCCAAGATCTCGGGACTTACGATGGCTACACCTTC	CASSQDLGTYDGYTF
TRBD2	TRBV19	TRBJ2-5	.	TGTGCCAGTAGTCCGACCTCCGAGACTAGCGGCCAAGAGACCCAGTACTTC	CASSPTSETSGQETQYF
.	TRBV4-3	TRBJ1-2	.	TGCGCCAGCAGCCAAGAATCCGAAGGGGTTGGCTACACCTTC	CASSQESEGVGYTF
.	TRBV7-9	TRBJ1-2	.	TGTGCCAGCAGCTTAGGAGGCTTATCCTATGGCTACACCTTC	CASSLGGLSYGYTF
TRBD2	TRBV13	TRBJ2-3	.	TGTGCCAGCAGTCCCGACCCGGGACTAGAAACAGATACGCAGTATTTT	CASSPDPGLETDTQYF
.	TRBV11-1	TRBJ1-6	.	TGTGCCAGCAGCCAACCTCCCGGTCTCCTCCACTTT	CASSQPPGLLHF